A single sample is the source of the 15 T cell receptor beta chains below, sequenced in a study of CXCR3-negative and CXCR3-positive naive CD8 T cells. Libraries of TRB cDNA were made by 5' RACE and carried UMIs. For each CDR3 protein, TCRdb gives one entry from its re-call of the 5' RACE reads, without DNA. Recorded here are approximately 60,000 distinct CDR3 sequences; the top ten clones represent 20% to 25%. What was sequenced was memory CD8+ T cells from blood. These receptors came from a human donor in good health. Some clones in this sample may be carry-over from other donors' samples.

The chain's CDR3 is CSVEEGAGAPFF. This chain uses TRBV29-1 with TRBJ2-1; TCRdb reports TRBD1, a call that lacks DNA to check it against. Germline V gene sequence: CDR1 SQVTM, CDR2 ANQGSEA. The CDR3 runs 12 residues.

The chain is built from TRBV6-2 or TRBV6-3 and TRBJ1-1; TCRdb names TRBD1, which stays unverified in the absence of DNA. The CDR3 runs to 13 residues. CDR1 is MNHEY, CDR2 SVGEGT, per germline. Here the CDR3 reads CASTVGIYTEAFF.

The chain is built from TRBV5-1 and TRBJ1-1; TCRdb gives TRBD1 as the D gene, but with no DNA this cannot be confirmed. The CDR3 spans 15 residues. The germline V gene encodes CDR1 SGHRS and CDR2 YFSETQ. The CDR3 sequence is CASSYTDREDTEAFF.

This sequence joins TRBV7-3 and TRBJ2-5; without DNA, the TCRdb call of TRBD2 cannot be checked. This CDR3 region has 20 residues. CDR1 and CDR2 (germline): SGHTA, FQGTGA. This chain's CDR3 is CASSPYFRAGSSPIQETQYF.

The rearrangement links TRBV7-9 to TRBJ1-1; TCRdb's D gene call, TRBD1, goes unchecked for lack of DNA. Germline V gives CDR1 SEHNR, CDR2 FQNEAQ (reference sequence). The CDR3 contains 18 residues. CDR3 protein: CASSSTGGGGAKNTEAFF.

The rearrangement uses TRBV7-9 and TRBJ2-7; TCRdb proposes TRBD2, but this gene call is untestable without DNA. Germline CDR1 and CDR2: SEHNR and FQNEAQ (reference sequence). The CDR3 sequence is 15 residues long. CDR3 residues: CASSLVTGESTEQYF. Supplemented by reference TRBV7-9 and TRBJ2-7, the full variable domain reads DTGVSQNPRHKITKRGQNVTFRCDPISEHNRLYWYRQTLGQGPEFLTYFQNEAQLEKSRLLSDRFSAERPKGSFSTLEIQRTEQGDSAMYLCASSLVTGESTEQYFGPGTRLTVT.

This rearrangement joins TRBV7-2 to TRBJ2-2; no DNA is available, so the TRBD1 call from TCRdb remains unchecked. Per the germline V gene, CDR1 is SGHTA and CDR2 is FQGNSA. CDR3 length: 15 amino acids. Here the CDR3 reads CASSWGIGNTGELFF. The variable domain in full, completed from reference TRBV7-2 and TRBJ2-2, reads GAGVSQSPSNKVTEKGKDVELRCDPISGHTALYWYRQSLGQGLEFLIYFQGNSAPDKSGLPSDRFSAERTGGSVSTLTIQRTQQEDSAVYLCASSWGIGNTGELFFGEGSRLTVL.

The V call is TRBV6-5, the J call TRBJ2-1; checking the TCRdb D call of TRBD2 is not possible without DNA. Germline-derived CDR1 and CDR2 are MNHEY and SVGAGI. The CDR3 is 15 residues long. The CDR3 protein is CASSTTSGGYNEQFF.

The chain combines TRBV29-1 with TRBJ1-1; with no DNA, the TCRdb D assignment of TRBD1 cannot be verified. CDR3 length: 12 amino acids. In germline, CDR1 is SQVTM, CDR2 ANQGSEA. CDR3 amino acids: CSVGQMNTEAFF.

This chain uses TRBV28 with TRBJ1-2; the TRBD1 assignment by TCRdb is unverifiable without DNA. Germline V CDR1 and CDR2: MDHEN, SYDVKM. The CDR3 is 14 amino acids. Here the CDR3 reads CASSLPTGEDGYTF.

This rearrangement joins TRBV5-4 to TRBJ2-3; TCRdb indicates TRBD2, and absent DNA this call remains unverified. This CDR3 has 13 residues. CDR1 is SGHNT, CDR2 YYREEE, per germline (reference sequence). The CDR3 loop is CASSRSGGTTQYF. Complete variable domain (other parts from reference TRBV5-4 and TRBJ2-3): ETGVTQSPTHLIKTRGQQVTLRCSSQSGHNTVSWYQQALGQGPQFIFQYYREEENGRGNFPPRFSGLQFPNYSSELNVNALELDDSALYLCASSRSGGTTQYFGPGTRLTVL.

V gene TRBV5-1 combines with J gene TRBJ1-1; without DNA, the TCRdb call of TRBD1 cannot be checked. Per germline, CDR1 SGHRS and CDR2 YFSETQ. The CDR3 is made up of 15 amino acids. The chain's CDR3 is CASTPASGGDTEAFF. Complete variable domain (other parts from reference TRBV5-1 and TRBJ1-1): KAGVTQTPRYLIKTRGQQVTLSCSPISGHRSVSWYQQTPGQGLQFLFEYFSETQRNKGNFPGRFSGRQFSNSRSEMNVSTLELGDSALYLCASTPASGGDTEAFFGQGTRLTVV.

The chain couples TRBV11-2 to TRBJ2-1; TCRdb picks TRBD2, but there is no DNA to check that call. Germline CDR1 and CDR2: SGHAT and FQNNGV. The CDR3 sequence is 16 residues long. The CDR3 sequence: CASSLDSASGANEQFF.

V usage is TRBV14 and J usage is TRBJ2-3; TCRdb selects TRBD1, and the lack of DNA leaves this call unchecked. This CDR3 contains 14 residues. Per the germline V gene, CDR1 is SGHDN and CDR2 is FVKESK. CDR3: CASSPGRGPDTQYF.

The chain uses TRBV29-1 and TRBJ2-7. The CDR3 consists of 13 residues. Looked up from germline, CDR1 is SQVTM and CDR2 is ANQGSEA. The CDR3 loop is CSVFQAGSYEQYF.